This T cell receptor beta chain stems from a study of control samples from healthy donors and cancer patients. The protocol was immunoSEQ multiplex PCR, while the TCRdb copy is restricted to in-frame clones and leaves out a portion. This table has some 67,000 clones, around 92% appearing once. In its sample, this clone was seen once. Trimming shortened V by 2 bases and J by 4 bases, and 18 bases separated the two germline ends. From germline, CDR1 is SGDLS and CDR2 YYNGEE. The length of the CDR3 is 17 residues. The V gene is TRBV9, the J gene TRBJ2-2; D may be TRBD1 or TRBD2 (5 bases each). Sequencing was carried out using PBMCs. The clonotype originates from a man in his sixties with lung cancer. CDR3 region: CASSVDGTAVSTGELFF. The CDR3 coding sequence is TGTGCCAGCAGCGTTGACGGGACGGCCGTCAGCACCGGGGAGCTGTTTTTT.